The clone carrying this TCR beta chain has just a few counts. The antigen remains unidentified. This entry comes from a study of blood T cells in healthy people across ages. For the second PCR, which ran for 7 to 11 cycles, a sample-barcoded 5' primer and a J-beta primer mix were used. All cDNA molecules were each tagged by a template-switch adaptor with 12 random nucleotides. Each single sample gave us at least 2.5 million CDR3-containing paired-end reads. TCRdb reprocessed the 5' RACE reads via MiXCR and lists one record per CDR3 protein. The sample shows 550,000 to 700,000 distinct CDR3 sequences, 27% of them seen only once. The V and J ends lost 5 bases and 8 bases respectively, with 15 bases between them. The CDR3 totals 14 residues. CDR1 SGHTA and CDR2 FQGNSA come from the germline V gene. The study recruited healthy Caucasian donors from Russia who were aged about 6 to 95. Broader study findings: Compared with aged donors, long-lived donors showed fewer expanded clones, suggesting selection.

The receptor's source is a woman aged 70-85 years in good health. The sequenced material came from blood. This rearrangement joins TRBV7-2 to TRBJ1-4, with D unclear. This chain's CDR3 is CASSRTGFPEKLFF. The CDR3 nucleotides are TGTGCCAGCAGCCGTACCGGGTTCCCAGAAAAACTGTTTTTT. Filled out from reference TRBV7-2 and TRBJ1-4, the complete variable domain reads GAGVSQSPSNKVTEKGKDVELRCDPISGHTALYWYRQSLGQGLEFLIYFQGNSAPDKSGLPSDRFSAERTGGSVSTLTIQRTQQEDSAVYLCASSRTGFPEKLFFGSGTQLSVL.